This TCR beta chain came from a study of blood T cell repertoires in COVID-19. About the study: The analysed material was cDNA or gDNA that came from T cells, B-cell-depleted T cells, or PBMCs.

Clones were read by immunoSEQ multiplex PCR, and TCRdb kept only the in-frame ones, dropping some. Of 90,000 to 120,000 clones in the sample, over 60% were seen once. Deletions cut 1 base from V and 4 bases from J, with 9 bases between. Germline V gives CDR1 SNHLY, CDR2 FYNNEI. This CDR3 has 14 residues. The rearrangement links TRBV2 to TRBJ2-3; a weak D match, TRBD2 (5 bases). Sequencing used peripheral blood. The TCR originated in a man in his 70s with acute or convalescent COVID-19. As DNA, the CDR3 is TGTGCCAGCAGTGAAGGGACTTTTTCAGATACGCAGTATTTT. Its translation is CASSEGTFSDTQYF.